This entry lists 10 T cell receptor beta chains sequenced from one sample in a study of blood T cell repertoires in COVID-19. Only in-frame clones appear in the TCRdb table, and some are missing; sequencing was by immunoSEQ multiplex PCR. The sample consists of around 100,000 clones, 80% to 90% of them appearing once. Input material: peripheral blood. These receptors came from a human donor in a cohort sampled during active COVID-19.

This clone has a single count. This CDR3 reads CASSLLGTSKTDTQYF. The CDR3 region has the DNA TGTGCCAGCAGCTTATTAGGGACTAGCAAGACAGATACGCAGTATTTT. The rearrangement uses TRBV7-3 and TRBJ2-3; 9 bases match TRBD2. The CDR3 length is 16 residues. CDR1 is SGHTA, CDR2 FQGTGA, per germline. The junction had 6 bases not matched to a gene; V was cut back by 2 bases and J by 3 bases.

The rearrangement uses TRBV11-2 and TRBJ1-6; no clear D gene. Germline loops: CDR1 SGHAT, CDR2 FQNNGV. This CDR3 comprises 15 residues. Trimming left V 1 base short and J 10 bases short, with 14 bases between. This CDR3 reads CASSLVGWGGSPLHF. As DNA, the CDR3 is TGTGCCAGCAGCTTAGTGGGGTGGGGAGGGTCACCCCTCCACTTT. Full variable domain (rest looked up from reference TRBV11-2 and TRBJ1-6): EAGVAQSPRYKIIEKRQSVAFWCNPISGHATLYWYQQILGQGPKLLIQFQNNGVVDDSQLPKDRFSAERLKGVDSTLKIQPAKLEDSAVYLCASSLVGWGGSPLHFGNGTRLTVT.

The chain links TRBV5-1 to TRBJ2-6; D possibly corresponds to TRBD2 (6 bases). The CDR3 runs 19 residues. The V and J ends lost 3 bases and 0 bases respectively, with 19 bases between them. Germline V gives CDR1 SGHRS, CDR2 YFSETQ. CDR3 nucleotide sequence: TGCGCCAGCAGCTCTGGGCGGGATTCTCCTCGCTCTGGGGCCAACGTCCTGACTTTC. Protein product: CASSSGRDSPRSGANVLTF.

V is TRBV4-2 and J is TRBJ2-5, with D maybe TRBD2 (6 bases). Trimming pared 1 base from V and 5 bases from J, leaving 14 bases between. CDR1 is LGHNA, CDR2 YNFKEQ, per germline. The CDR3 has 15 residues. CDR3 DNA: TGTGCCAGCAGCCAAGGTGACGCGGGACTGGAGACCCAGTACTTC. It specifies CASSQGDAGLETQYF.

The chain has TRBV19 and TRBJ2-7; 7 bases agree with TRBD2. The CDR3 has 17 residues. Looked up from germline, CDR1 is LNHDA and CDR2 is SQIVND (reference sequence). V lost 1 base, J lost 3 bases, and 12 bases stayed unmatched. The CDR3 nucleotides are TGTGCCAGTAGTATAGTAGGCGGCGGGAGTTCAAGCTACGAGCAGTACTTC. This translates into CASSIVGGGSSSYEQYF.

J is TRBJ1-2 and V is TRBV27; a possible D gene is TRBD1 (6 bases). CDR1 is MNHEY and CDR2 is SMNVEV in the germline V gene (reference sequence). The CDR3 length is 16 residues. The V end was cut by 6 bases, the J end by 0 bases, with 17 bases between. CDR3 region: CASRATGRQANYGYTF. CDR3 bases: TGTGCCAGCAGGGCGACAGGACGTCAAGCTAACTATGGCTACACCTTC.

This chain connects TRBV29-1 to TRBJ2-7; 8 bases line up with TRBD2. Germline V gene sequence: CDR1 SQVTM, CDR2 ANQGSEA. The ends lost 4 bases at V and 5 bases at J; junction bases unmatched: 7. The length of the CDR3 is 13 residues. CDR3 residues: CSVVPGGRNEQYF. The DNA of the CDR3 is TGCAGCGTTGTACCGGGAGGGCGGAACGAGCAGTACTTC.

V and J are TRBV18 and TRBJ1-1, with TRBD1 matching 7 bases. The CDR3 consists of 13 residues. CDR1 is KGHSH, CDR2 LQKENI, per germline. Trimming removed 5 bases from V and 4 bases from J; junction bases left unmatched: 4. The CDR3 sequence: CASSAGQFTEAFF. CDR3 nucleotide sequence: TGTGCCAGCTCAGCGGGACAGTTCACTGAAGCTTTCTTT.

The rearrangement joins TRBV19 to TRBJ2-1; 8 nucleotides match TRBD2. V shed 7 bases, J shed 7 bases, and the junction held 9 bases outside the gene matches. The CDR3 totals 14 residues. CDR1 and CDR2 (germline): LNHDA, SQIVND (reference sequence). The CDR3 sequence: CASKPGLGVNEQFF. CDR3 in DNA: TGTGCCAGTAAACCGGGACTAGGAGTGAATGAGCAGTTCTTC.

CDR3 region: CASSGGINQPQHF. The CDR3 DNA sequence: TGTGCCAGTAGCGGGGGAATCAATCAGCCCCAGCATTTT. This sequence joins TRBV19 and TRBJ1-5; D might be TRBD1 (5 bases). This CDR3 is built from 13 residues. Trimming took 6 bases from V and 3 from J, leaving 9 bases between them. Per the germline V gene, CDR1 is LNHDA and CDR2 is SQIVND (reference sequence). The full variable domain, with the rest looked up from reference TRBV19 and TRBJ1-5, is DGGITQSPKYLFRKEGQNVTLSCEQNLNHDAMYWYRQDPGQGLRLIYYSQIVNDFQKGDIAEGYSVSREKKESFPLTVTSAQKNPTAFYLCASSGGINQPQHFGDGTRLSIL.